These T cell receptor beta chains were read from a single sample in a study of cytomegalovirus exposure and HLA in healthy donors. Clones were sequenced by immunoSEQ multiplex PCR, and TCRdb holds only the in-frame ones, with some missing. The sample includes under 200,000 clones, 85% to 90% seen only once; the top ten take roughly 4.2%. Material: PBMCs. The receptors originated from a man between 18 and 35 years old in good health and CMV-seropositive. Each CDR3 is given with its conserved first and last residue.

v_call: TRBV15; cdr3_aa: CATTSGASSTDTQYF
v_call: TRBV19; cdr3_aa: CASSDRQTDTGELFF
v_call: TRBV29-1; cdr3_aa: CSCKGLAKETQYF
v_call: TRBV5-1; cdr3_aa: CASSSGQPPNTGELFF
v_call: TRBV7-3; cdr3_aa: CASSPGQGRGGELFF
v_call: TRBV10-3; cdr3_aa: CAIRGDRLYNEQFF
v_call: TRBV7-9; cdr3_aa: CASSLGSSVNYGYTF
v_call: TRBV29-1; cdr3_aa: CSAPPTGGSGYTF
v_call: TRBV28; cdr3_aa: CASSSRGTGTAEAFF
v_call: TRBV18; cdr3_aa: CASSPRAGALNTEAFF